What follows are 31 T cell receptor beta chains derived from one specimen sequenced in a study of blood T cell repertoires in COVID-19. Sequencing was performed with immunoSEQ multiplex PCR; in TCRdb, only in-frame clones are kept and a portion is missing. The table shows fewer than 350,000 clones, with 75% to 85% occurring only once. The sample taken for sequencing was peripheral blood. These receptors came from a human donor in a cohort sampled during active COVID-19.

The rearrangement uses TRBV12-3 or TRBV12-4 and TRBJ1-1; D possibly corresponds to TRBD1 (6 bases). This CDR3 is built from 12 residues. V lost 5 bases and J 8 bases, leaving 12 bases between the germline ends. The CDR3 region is CASSLRTAEAFF. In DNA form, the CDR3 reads TGTGCCAGCAGTCTACGGACAGCCGAAGCTTTCTTT.

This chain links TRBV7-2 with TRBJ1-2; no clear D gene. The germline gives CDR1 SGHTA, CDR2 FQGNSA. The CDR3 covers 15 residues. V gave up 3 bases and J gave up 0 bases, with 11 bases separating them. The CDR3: CASSFSTAANYGYTF. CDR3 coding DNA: TGTGCCAGCAGCTTCTCCACCGCAGCTAACTATGGCTACACCTTC.

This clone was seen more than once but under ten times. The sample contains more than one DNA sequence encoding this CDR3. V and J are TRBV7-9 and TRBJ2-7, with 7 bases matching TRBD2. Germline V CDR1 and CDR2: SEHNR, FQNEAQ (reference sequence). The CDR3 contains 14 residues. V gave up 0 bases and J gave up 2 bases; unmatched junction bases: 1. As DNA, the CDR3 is TGTGCCAGCAGCTTAGCGGGGGGGACCTACGAGCAGTACTTC. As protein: CASSLAGGTYEQYF. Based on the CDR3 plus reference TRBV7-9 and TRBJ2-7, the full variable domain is DTGVSQNPRHKITKRGQNVTFRCDPISEHNRLYWYRQTLGQGPEFLTYFQNEAQLEKSRLLSDRFSAERPKGSFSTLEIQRTEQGDSAMYLCASSLAGGTYEQYFGPGTRLTVT.

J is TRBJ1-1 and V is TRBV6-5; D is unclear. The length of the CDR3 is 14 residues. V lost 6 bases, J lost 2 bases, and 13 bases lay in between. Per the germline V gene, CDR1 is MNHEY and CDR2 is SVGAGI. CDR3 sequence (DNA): TGTGCCAGCAGCTTCCGACACGAAAACACTGAAGCTTTCTTT. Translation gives CASSFRHENTEAFF.

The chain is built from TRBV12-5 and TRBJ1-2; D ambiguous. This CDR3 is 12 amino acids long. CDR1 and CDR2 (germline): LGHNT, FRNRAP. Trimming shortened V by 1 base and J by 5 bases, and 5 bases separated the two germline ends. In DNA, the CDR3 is TGTGCTAGTGGTTTGGGCGGTTATGGCTACACCTTC. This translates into CASGLGGYGYTF.

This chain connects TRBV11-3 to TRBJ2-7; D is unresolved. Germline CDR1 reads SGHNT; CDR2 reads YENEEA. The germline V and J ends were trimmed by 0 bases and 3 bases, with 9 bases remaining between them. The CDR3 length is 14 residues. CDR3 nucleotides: TGTGCCAGCAGCTTAGATGGAGATTACTACGAGCAGTACTTC. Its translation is CASSLDGDYYEQYF.

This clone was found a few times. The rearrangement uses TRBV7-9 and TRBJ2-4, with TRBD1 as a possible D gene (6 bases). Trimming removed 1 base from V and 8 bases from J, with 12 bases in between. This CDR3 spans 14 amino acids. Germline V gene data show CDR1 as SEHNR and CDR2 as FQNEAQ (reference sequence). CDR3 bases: TGTGCCAGCAGCTTAGACAGGGCGGTCCACATTCAGTACTTC. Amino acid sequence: CASSLDRAVHIQYF.

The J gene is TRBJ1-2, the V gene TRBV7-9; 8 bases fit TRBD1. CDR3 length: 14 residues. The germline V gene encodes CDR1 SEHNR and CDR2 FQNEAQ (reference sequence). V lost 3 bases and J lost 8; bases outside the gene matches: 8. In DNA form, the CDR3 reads TGTGCCAGCAGCTTCACGCAGGGGGCCGACGGCTACACCTTC. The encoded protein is CASSFTQGADGYTF.

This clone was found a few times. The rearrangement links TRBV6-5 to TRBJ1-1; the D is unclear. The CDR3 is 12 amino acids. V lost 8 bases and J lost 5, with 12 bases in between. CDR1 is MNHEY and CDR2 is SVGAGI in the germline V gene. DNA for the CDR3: TGTGCCAGCCCCAAGTCGGGAACTGAAGCTTTCTTT. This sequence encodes CASPKSGTEAFF.

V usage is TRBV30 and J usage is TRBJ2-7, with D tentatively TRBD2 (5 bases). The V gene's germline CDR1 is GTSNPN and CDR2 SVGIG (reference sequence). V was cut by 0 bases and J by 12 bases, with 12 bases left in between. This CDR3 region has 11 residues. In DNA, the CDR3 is TGTGCCTGGAGTGTATACGGGGTGCCGTACTTC. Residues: CAWSVYGVPYF.

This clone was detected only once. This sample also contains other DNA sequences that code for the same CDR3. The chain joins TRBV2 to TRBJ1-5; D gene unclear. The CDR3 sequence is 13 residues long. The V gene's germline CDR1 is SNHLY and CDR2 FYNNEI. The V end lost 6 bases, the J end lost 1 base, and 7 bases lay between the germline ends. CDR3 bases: TGTGCCAGCAGGTGGGAGAGCAATCAGCCCCAGCATTTT. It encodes CASRWESNQPQHF.

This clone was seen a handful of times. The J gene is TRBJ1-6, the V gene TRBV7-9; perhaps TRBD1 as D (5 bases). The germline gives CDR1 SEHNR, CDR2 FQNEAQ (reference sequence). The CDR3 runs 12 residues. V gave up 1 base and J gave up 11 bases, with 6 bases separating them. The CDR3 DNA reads TGTGCCAGCAGCTTAGAGGGGCCACCCCTCCACTTT. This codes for CASSLEGPPLHF.

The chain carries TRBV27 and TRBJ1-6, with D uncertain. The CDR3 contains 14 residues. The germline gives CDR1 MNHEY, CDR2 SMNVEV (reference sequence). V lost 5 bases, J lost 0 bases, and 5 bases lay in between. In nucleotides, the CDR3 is TGTGCCAGCAGTCCGAGCTCCTATAATTCACCCCTCCACTTT. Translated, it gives CASSPSSYNSPLHF.

Here the CDR3 DNA reads TGCGCCAGCAGCACTGAGGGACAGACCGGGGAGCTGTTTTTT. Its translation: CASSTEGQTGELFF. V gene TRBV5-1 combines with J gene TRBJ2-2; TRBD1 agrees at 7 bases. CDR1 SGHRS and CDR2 YFSETQ come from the germline V gene. After removal of 4 bases from V and 5 bases from J, the junction contained 5 bases not matched to a gene. CDR3 length: 14 amino acids.

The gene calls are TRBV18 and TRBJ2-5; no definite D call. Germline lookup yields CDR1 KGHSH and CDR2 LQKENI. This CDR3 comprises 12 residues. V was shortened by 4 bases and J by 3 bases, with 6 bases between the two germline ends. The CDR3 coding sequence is TGTGCCAGCTCACGAGGAAAAGAGACCCAGTACTTC. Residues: CASSRGKETQYF.

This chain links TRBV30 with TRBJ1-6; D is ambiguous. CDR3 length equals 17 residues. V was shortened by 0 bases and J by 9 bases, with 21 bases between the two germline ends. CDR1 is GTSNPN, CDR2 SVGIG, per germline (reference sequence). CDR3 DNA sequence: TGTGCCTGGAGTGTATCCGGCAGGCTTGCCTATGGTTCACCCCTCCACTTT. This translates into CAWSVSGRLAYGSPLHF.

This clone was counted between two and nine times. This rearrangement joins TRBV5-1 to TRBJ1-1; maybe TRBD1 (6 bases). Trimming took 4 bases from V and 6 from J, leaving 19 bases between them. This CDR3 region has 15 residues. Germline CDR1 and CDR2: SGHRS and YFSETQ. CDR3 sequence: CASSPKHREGSEAFF. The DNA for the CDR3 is TGCGCCAGCAGCCCAAAACACAGGGAAGGCTCTGAAGCTTTCTTT.

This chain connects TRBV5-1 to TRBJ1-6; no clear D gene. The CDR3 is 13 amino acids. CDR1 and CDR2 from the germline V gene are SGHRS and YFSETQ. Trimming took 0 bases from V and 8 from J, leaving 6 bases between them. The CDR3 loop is CASSLAPDSPLHF. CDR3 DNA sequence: TGCGCCAGCAGCTTGGCCCCGGATTCACCCCTCCACTTT.

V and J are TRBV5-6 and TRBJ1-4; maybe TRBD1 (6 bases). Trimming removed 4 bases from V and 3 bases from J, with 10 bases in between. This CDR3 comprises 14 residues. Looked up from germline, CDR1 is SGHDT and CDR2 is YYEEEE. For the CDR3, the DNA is TGTGCCAGCAGCATCTACAGGGCTAATGAAAAACTGTTTTTT. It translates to CASSIYRANEKLFF.

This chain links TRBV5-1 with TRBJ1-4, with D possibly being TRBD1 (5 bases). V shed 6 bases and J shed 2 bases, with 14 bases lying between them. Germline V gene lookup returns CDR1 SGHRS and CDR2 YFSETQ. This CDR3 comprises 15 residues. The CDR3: CASNRGGATNEKLFF. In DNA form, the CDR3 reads TGCGCCAGCAATCGTGGAGGGGCGACTAATGAAAAACTGTTTTTT.

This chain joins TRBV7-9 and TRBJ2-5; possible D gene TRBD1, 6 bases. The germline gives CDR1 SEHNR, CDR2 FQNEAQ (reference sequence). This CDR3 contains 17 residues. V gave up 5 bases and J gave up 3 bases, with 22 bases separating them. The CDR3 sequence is CASSLAIITGTKETQYF. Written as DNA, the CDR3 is TGTGCCAGCAGCCTGGCAATAATCACAGGGACCAAAGAGACCCAGTACTTC.

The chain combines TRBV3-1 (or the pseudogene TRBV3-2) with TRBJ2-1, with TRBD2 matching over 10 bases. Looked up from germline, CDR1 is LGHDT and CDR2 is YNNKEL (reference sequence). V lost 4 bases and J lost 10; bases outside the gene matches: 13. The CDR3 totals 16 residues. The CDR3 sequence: CASSPYQKRGGGEQFF. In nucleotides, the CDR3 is TGTGCCAGCAGCCCGTACCAGAAGCGGGGGGGCGGGGAGCAGTTCTTC.

The chain's CDR3 is CATSRDKLIGQGSYEQYF. The CDR3 nucleotides are TGTGCCACCAGCAGAGATAAGCTCATAGGCCAGGGGTCCTACGAGCAGTACTTC. This chain connects TRBV15 to TRBJ2-7; tentatively, D is TRBD1 (6 bases). V shed 0 bases and J shed 1 base, with 19 bases lying between them. Germline assignment: CDR1 LNHNV and CDR2 YYDKDF (reference sequence). The CDR3 runs to 18 residues.

CDR3: CASGLSGGYGYTF. Here the CDR3 DNA reads TGTGCTAGTGGTTTAAGTGGGGGGTATGGCTACACCTTC. V gene TRBV12-5 combines with J gene TRBJ1-2; tentative D call: TRBD1 (5 bases). CDR1 is LGHNT, CDR2 FRNRAP, per germline. The CDR3 has 13 residues. The ends were cut back, 3 bases at V and 5 bases at J, with 10 bases in the middle.

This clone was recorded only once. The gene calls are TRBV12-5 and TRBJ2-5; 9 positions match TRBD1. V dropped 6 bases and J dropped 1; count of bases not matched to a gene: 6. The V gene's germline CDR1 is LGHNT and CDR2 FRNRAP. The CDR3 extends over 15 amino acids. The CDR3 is CASGRGTGLQETQYF. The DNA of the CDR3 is TGTGCTAGTGGCCGGGGGACAGGGCTCCAAGAGACCCAGTACTTC. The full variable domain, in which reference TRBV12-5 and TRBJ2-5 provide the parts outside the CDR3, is DARVTQTPRHKVTEMGQEVTMRCQPILGHNTVFWYRQTMMQGLELLAYFRNRAPLDDSGMPKDRFSAEMPDATLATLKIQPSEPRDSAVYFCASGRGTGLQETQYFGPGTRLLVL.

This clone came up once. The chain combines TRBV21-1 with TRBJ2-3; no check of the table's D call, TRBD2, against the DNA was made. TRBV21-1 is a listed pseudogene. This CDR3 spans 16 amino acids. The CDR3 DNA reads TGTGCCAGCAGCAAAGGGACGGAGGGACCCACAGATACGCAGTATTTT. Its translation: CASSKGTEGPTDTQYF.

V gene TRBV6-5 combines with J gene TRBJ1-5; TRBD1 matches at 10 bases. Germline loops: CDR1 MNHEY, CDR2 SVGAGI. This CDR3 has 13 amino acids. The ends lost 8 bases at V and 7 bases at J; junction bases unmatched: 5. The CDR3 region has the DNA TGTGCCAGCGAGGGACAGGGGTACCAGCCCCAGCATTTT. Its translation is CASEGQGYQPQHF.

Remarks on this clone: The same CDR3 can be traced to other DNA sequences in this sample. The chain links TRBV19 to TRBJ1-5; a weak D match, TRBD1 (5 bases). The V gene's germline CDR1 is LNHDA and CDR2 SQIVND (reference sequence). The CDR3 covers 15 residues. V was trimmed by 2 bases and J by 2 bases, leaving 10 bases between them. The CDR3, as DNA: TGTGCCAGTAGTATACTTGGAGGGGGCAATCAGCCCCAGCATTTT. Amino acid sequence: CASSILGGGNQPQHF.

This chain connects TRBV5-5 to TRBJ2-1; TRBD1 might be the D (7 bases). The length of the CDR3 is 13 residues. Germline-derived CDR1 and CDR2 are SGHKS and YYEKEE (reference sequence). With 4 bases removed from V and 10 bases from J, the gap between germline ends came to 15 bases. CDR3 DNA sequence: TGTGCCAGCAGCAAGGAGGGGGCTCGGGAGCAGTTCTTC. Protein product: CASSKEGAREQFF. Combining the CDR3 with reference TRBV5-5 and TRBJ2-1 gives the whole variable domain DAGVTQSPTHLIKTRGQQVTLRCSPISGHKSVSWYQQVLGQGPQFIFQYYEKEERGRGNFPDRFSARQFPNYSSELNVNALLLGDSALYLCASSKEGAREQFFGPGTRLTVL.

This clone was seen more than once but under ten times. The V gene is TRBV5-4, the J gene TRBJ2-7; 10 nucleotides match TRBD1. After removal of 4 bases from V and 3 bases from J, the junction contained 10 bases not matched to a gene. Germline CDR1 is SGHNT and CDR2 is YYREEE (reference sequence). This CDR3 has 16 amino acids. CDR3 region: CASSTPGQGGRYEQYF. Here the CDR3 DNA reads TGTGCCAGCAGCACGCCCGGACAGGGGGGTCGCTACGAGCAGTACTTC.

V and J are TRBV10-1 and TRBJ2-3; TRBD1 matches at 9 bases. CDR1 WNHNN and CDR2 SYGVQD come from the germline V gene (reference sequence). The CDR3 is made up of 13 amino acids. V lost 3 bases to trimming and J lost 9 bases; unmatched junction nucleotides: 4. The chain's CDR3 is CASSDHDRGTQYF. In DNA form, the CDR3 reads TGCGCCAGCAGTGACCACGACAGGGGGACGCAGTATTTT.